This T cell receptor beta chain stems from a study of blood T cell repertoires in COVID-19. The V end lost 6 bases, the J end lost 7 bases, and 21 bases lay between the germline ends. There are 15 residues in the CDR3. Per the germline V gene, CDR1 is LNHDA and CDR2 is SQIVND (reference sequence). Original processing methods: Estimation of nucleated cell counts was performed using reference gene primer amplification. Clones were sequenced by immunoSEQ multiplex PCR, and TCRdb holds only the in-frame ones, with some missing. V, J and clone size reflect that table, while D and trimming were determined from the DNA. The sample has 49,000 or so clones, 83% seen once.

The chain has TRBV19 and TRBJ1-1; TRBD1 is a possible D gene (6 bases). The sequence came from a man in his fifties or sixties with active COVID-19. Source material: peripheral blood. The CDR3 loop is CASSTLDRSGGEAFF. CDR3 nucleotides: TGTGCCAGTAGCACCCTCGACAGGTCCGGTGGTGAAGCTTTCTTT.